These 13 T cell receptor beta chains originate from one sample sequenced in a study of control samples from healthy donors and cancer patients (dated by TCRdb to about 2020). Libraries were prepared through the immunoSEQ multiplex PCR assay. TCRdb limited this immuneACCESS table to in-frame rearrangements with V and J called. A share of clones is missing; checked studies link under half to unresolved V genes, and the rest is unexplained. Here the sample has some 71,000 clones; 90% occur a single time. The ten most abundant clones make up more than 1% of the sample. Sequencing was carried out using PBMCs. These receptors were obtained from a woman in her fifties or sixties with colorectal cancer.

V gene TRBV11-2 combines with J gene TRBJ2-1; 14 nucleotides match TRBD2. V shed 5 bases and J 6 bases; nucleotides not matched to a gene: 9. The CDR3 is made up of 17 amino acids. Germline V gives CDR1 SGHAT, CDR2 FQNNGV. The CDR3 loop reads CASSLGTSGSFGNEQFF. The CDR3 DNA is TGTGCCAGCAGCCTCGGGACTAGCGGGAGTTTTGGCAATGAGCAGTTCTTC.

This clone has a single count. This rearrangement joins TRBV28 to TRBJ1-5; 7 bases agree with TRBD1. J lost 2 bases, V lost 2 bases, and 0 bases had no gene match. From germline, CDR1 is MDHEN and CDR2 SYDVKM. The CDR3 runs to 14 residues. The CDR3 sequence is CASSLTGGNQPQHF. The CDR3 DNA sequence: TGTGCCAGCAGTTTAACAGGGGGCAATCAGCCCCAGCATTTT.

The chain is built from TRBV7-8 and TRBJ1-2; D is unclear. V was trimmed by 5 bases and J by 4 bases, leaving 17 bases between them. Germline CDR1 is SGHVS and CDR2 is FQNEAQ. This CDR3 region has 15 residues. CDR3 loop: CASSLEMDGLYGYTF. The CDR3 bases are TGTGCCAGCAGCCTAGAAATGGACGGCCTCTATGGCTACACCTTC.

This clone came up once. This chain links TRBV4-1 with TRBJ1-4; 7 bases fit TRBD1. The CDR3 is 16 amino acids. V lost 5 bases to trimming and J lost 0 bases; unmatched junction nucleotides: 6. Germline V CDR1 and CDR2: MGHRA, YSYEKL. The CDR3 DNA follows: TGCGCCAGCAGCTATACAGGGGTCCCAACTAATGAAAAACTGTTTTTT. It is translated as CASSYTGVPTNEKLFF.

Only a few counts were recorded for this clone. J is TRBJ1-1 and V is TRBV6-6, with no clear D. Germline CDR1 and CDR2: MNHNY and SVGAGI (reference sequence). Trimming shortened V by 0 bases and J by 1 base, and 12 bases separated the two germline ends. CDR3 length: 16 amino acids. The DNA of the CDR3 is TGTGCCAGCAGTTACTCGAGAGGTTCCTCGAACACTGAAGCTTTCTTT. Its protein product is CASSYSRGSSNTEAFF.

The rearrangement links TRBV3-1 (or the pseudogene TRBV3-2) to TRBJ1-2; TRBD1 aligns across 10 bases. Germline CDR1 is LGHDT and CDR2 is YNNKEL (reference sequence). The CDR3 runs to 13 residues. The junction had 3 bases not matched to a gene; V was cut back by 5 bases and J by 6 bases. The CDR3 bases are TGTGCCAGCAGCGTAGGACAGGGGGATGGCTACACCTTC. Protein: CASSVGQGDGYTF.

The V and J genes are TRBV27 and TRBJ1-5, with D possibly being TRBD1 (5 bases). The V gene lost 3 bases and the J gene lost 0 bases, with 6 bases spanning the gap. This CDR3 contains 14 residues. Germline-derived CDR1 and CDR2 are MNHEY and SMNVEV (reference sequence). Here the CDR3 DNA reads TGTGCCAGCAGTTTCGACAGTAGCAATCAGCCCCAGCATTTT. Its translation: CASSFDSSNQPQHF.

The chain joins TRBV6-5 to TRBJ2-7; possible D gene TRBD1, 5 bases. V was cut by 2 bases and J by 0 bases, with 8 bases left in between. This CDR3 comprises 14 residues. CDR1 is MNHEY, CDR2 SVGAGI, per germline. This chain's CDR3 is CASSYGRASYEQYF. The CDR3 DNA is TGTGCCAGCAGTTACGGCAGGGCCTCCTACGAGCAGTACTTC.

V usage is TRBV10-1 and J usage is TRBJ1-1, with 7 bases matching TRBD1. CDR1 WNHNN and CDR2 SYGVQD come from the germline V gene (reference sequence). CDR3 length: 14 amino acids. J lost 5 bases, V lost 6 bases, and 9 bases had no gene match. CDR3 region: CASSAGQVGTEAFF. The CDR3 region has the DNA TGCGCCAGCAGCGCTGGACAGGTGGGGACTGAAGCTTTCTTT.

The rearrangement uses TRBV10-2 and TRBJ1-2; no clear D. Germline V gene data show CDR1 as WSHSY and CDR2 as SAAADI. Trimming cost V 5 bases and J 3 bases, with 13 bases left between them. The CDR3 is 14 amino acids. CDR3 in amino acids: CASSTSLPDYGYTF. The CDR3 coding sequence is TGCGCCAGCAGTACGTCCCTGCCAGACTATGGCTACACCTTC.

The V and J genes are TRBV6-5 and TRBJ2-1; possible D gene TRBD2, 6 bases. There are 14 residues in the CDR3. The germline V gene has CDR1 MNHEY and CDR2 SVGAGI. V was shortened by 7 bases and J by 8 bases, with 18 bases between the two germline ends. CDR3 sequence: CASTRDWGRDEQFF. In DNA form, the CDR3 reads TGTGCCAGCACTCGGGACTGGGGTAGGGATGAGCAGTTCTTC.

This chain uses TRBV6-2 or TRBV6-3 with TRBJ1-2; a weak D match, TRBD1 (6 bases). Trimming took 3 bases from V and 6 from J, leaving 14 bases between them. In germline, CDR1 is MNHEY, CDR2 SVGEGT. This CDR3 spans 14 amino acids. CDR3 DNA: TGTGCCAGCAGTTATATCTGGGGGCAAGATGGCTACACCTTC. Encoded protein: CASSYIWGQDGYTF.

The rearrangement links TRBV7-9 to TRBJ2-3; TRBD2 aligns across 8 bases. CDR1 SEHNR and CDR2 FQNEAQ come from the germline V gene (reference sequence). The CDR3 spans 18 residues. V shed 4 bases and J 4 bases; nucleotides not matched to a gene: 16. Here the CDR3 DNA reads TGTGCCAGCAGCTCGGGATATAGTGGCGGGAGGTCCGCAGATACGCAGTATTTT. Its translation: CASSSGYSGGRSADTQYF.